The 2 T cell receptor beta chains listed next were all sequenced from one sample in a study of blood T cell repertoires in COVID-19. Profiled with immunoSEQ multiplex PCR; TCRdb holds only in-frame clones, not every one. Found here are 300,000 to 400,000 clones, 80% to 90% of them singletons; the top ten hold about 1%. Sequencing was carried out using PBMCs or T cells enriched from blood (not recorded which). These receptors were taken from a man between 18 and 29 years old who had recovered from COVID-19.

This chain connects TRBV13 to TRBJ2-1, with TRBD2 matching 13 bases. Trimming took 5 bases from V and 4 from J; bases not matched to a gene: 8. The CDR3 has 17 residues. Germline V gives CDR1 PRHDT, CDR2 FYEKMQ (reference sequence). CDR3 DNA sequence: TGTGCCAGCAGCCTGAGGACTAGCGGGGGACCATACAATGAGCAGTTCTTC. Its translation: CASSLRTSGGPYNEQFF.

The table lists this clone with a count of one. V is TRBV4-1 and J is TRBJ2-3, with D tentatively TRBD1 (6 bases). The CDR3 has 14 amino acids. CDR1 and CDR2 from the germline V gene are MGHRA and YSYEKL. Trimming shortened V by 4 bases and J by 2 bases, and 10 bases separated the two germline ends. The CDR3 coding sequence is TGCGCCAGCAGCCGTACAGGGCCCACAGATACGCAGTATTTT. Encoded protein: CASSRTGPTDTQYF.